The T cell receptor beta chain described here comes from a study of cytomegalovirus exposure and HLA in healthy donors. This clone was recorded a few times. Its antigen is unknown. The V end was cut by 0 bases, the J end by 5 bases, with 11 bases between. Germline CDR1 SGHNT, CDR2 YYREEE (reference sequence). This CDR3 is built from 15 residues. In the PCR, 60 Vbeta and 13 Jbeta primers were used. Measured with immunoSEQ multiplex PCR; TCRdb has only the in-frame clones, and not every one. Seen here are about 230,000 clones, around 84% observed once, and the top ten hold 0.2% to 0.25%. General study points: According to an earlier analysis, most TCR beta V segments yielded productive rearrangements about 87% or about 30% of the time.

Donors were ostensibly healthy at sampling, although undocumented immune exposures were probable. The chain has TRBV5-4 and TRBJ2-2; TRBD2 might be the D (6 bases). Sequenced: PBMCs. The source is a girl aged 2 to 9 in good health and CMV-seronegative. The CDR3 coding sequence is TGTGCCAGCAGCTTGGCGGCGGGGAGAACCGGGGAGCTGTTTTTT. Protein sequence: CASSLAAGRTGELFF.